One and the same sample provided the 13 T cell receptor beta chains below, sequenced in a study of blood T cell repertoires in COVID-19. Generated by immunoSEQ multiplex PCR, the TCRdb table keeps only in-frame clones and is missing some. The sample carries 100,000 or so clones, roughly 80% recorded once. Source material: peripheral blood. Source of these receptors: a human donor in a cohort sampled during active COVID-19.

The chain carries TRBV27 and TRBJ1-1, with D possibly matching TRBD1 (6 bases). V dropped 3 bases and J dropped 4 bases, with 12 bases sitting between them. The germline gives CDR1 MNHEY, CDR2 SMNVEV (reference sequence). This CDR3 contains 14 residues. The CDR3 region is CASSLNRDTTEAFF. The CDR3, as DNA: TGTGCCAGCAGTTTGAACAGGGACACCACTGAAGCTTTCTTT.

The V and J genes are TRBV4-2 and TRBJ2-1, with 9 bases matching TRBD2. Germline trimming cut 0 bases from V and 12 bases from J; bases unmatched to any gene: 12. The CDR3 length is 16 residues. Germline CDR1 LGHNA, CDR2 YNFKEQ. CDR3 amino acids: CASSQEAGGLSGGQFF. DNA of the CDR3: TGTGCCAGCAGCCAAGAGGCGGGGGGGTTGAGTGGTGGGCAGTTCTTC.

The V gene is TRBV14, the J gene TRBJ2-1; 15 nucleotides agree with TRBD2. Germline V gene lookup returns CDR1 SGHDN and CDR2 FVKESK. This CDR3 is 15 amino acids long. The trim removed 4 bases at V and 9 bases at J, leaving 4 bases unmatched. CDR3 bases: TGTGCCAGCAGCCTCGGACTAGCGGGGGGGAGTGAGCAGTTCTTC. Its protein product is CASSLGLAGGSEQFF. The variable domain in full, with the rest retrieved from reference TRBV14 and TRBJ2-1, is EAGVTQFPSHSVIEKGQTVTLRCDPISGHDNLYWYRRVMGKEIKFLLHFVKESKQDESGMPNNRFLAERTGGTYSTLKVQPAELEDSGVYFCASSLGLAGGSEQFFGPGTRLTVL.

The chain has TRBV19 and TRBJ2-5; 9 bases line up with TRBD1. V lost 5 bases and J lost 3; bases outside the gene matches: 1. Germline V lookup: CDR1 LNHDA, CDR2 SQIVND (reference sequence). This CDR3 contains 13 residues. The CDR3 sequence: CASSGTGKETQYF. The DNA for the CDR3 is TGTGCCAGTAGTGGGACAGGGAAAGAGACCCAGTACTTC.

This chain connects TRBV7-6 to TRBJ1-6, with D maybe TRBD1 (6 bases). Germline V CDR1 and CDR2: SGHVS, FNYEAQ. V was clipped by 5 bases and J by 7 bases, with 18 bases between them. The CDR3 contains 16 residues. This chain's CDR3 is CASSPQGEQGNSPLHF. The CDR3 DNA is TGTGCCAGCAGCCCTCAGGGAGAACAGGGAAATTCACCCCTCCACTTT.

The chain employs TRBV6-6 and TRBJ1-3; D remains ambiguous. This CDR3 is 15 amino acids long. CDR1 and CDR2 from the germline V gene are MNHNY and SVGAGI (reference sequence). V lost 5 bases and J lost 0, with 11 bases in between. The CDR3 loop is CASSKQRDSGNTIYF. As DNA, the CDR3 is TGTGCCAGCAGTAAGCAGCGAGACTCTGGAAACACCATATATTTT.

In nucleotides, the CDR3 is TGTGCCAGCAGTGCCGACAGGGGTCGTGAGCAGTTCTTC. Its protein product is CASSADRGREQFF. V usage is TRBV12-3 or TRBV12-4 and J usage is TRBJ2-1, with 8 bases that match TRBD1. V lost 5 bases to trimming and J lost 9 bases; unmatched junction nucleotides: 6. There are 13 residues in the CDR3.

This chain uses TRBV28 with TRBJ1-2; TRBD1 matches 10 bases. CDR3 size: 16 residues. Germline V lookup: CDR1 MDHEN, CDR2 SYDVKM. Losses at the gene ends were 5 bases for V and 2 bases for J; bases not matched to a gene: 8. The CDR3 nucleotides are TGTGCCAGCAGTGCCCCCGGGACAGGGGTAAACTATGGCTACACCTTC. Its protein product is CASSAPGTGVNYGYTF.

The rearrangement uses TRBV7-2 and TRBJ2-7; TRBD1 agrees at 8 bases. Germline lookup yields CDR1 SGHTA and CDR2 FQGNSA. Trimming took 0 bases from V and 3 from J; bases not matched to a gene: 4. This CDR3 has 15 amino acids. CDR3 loop: CASSLAQGVYYEQYF. CDR3 sequence (DNA): TGTGCCAGCAGCTTAGCACAGGGGGTATACTACGAGCAGTACTTC.

The chain has TRBV4-1 and TRBJ1-2, with 8 positions matching TRBD1. The CDR3 is made up of 15 amino acids. The V and J ends lost 4 bases and 4 bases, in that order; junction bases with no gene match: 8. Germline lookup yields CDR1 MGHRA and CDR2 YSYEKL. The CDR3, as DNA: TGCGCCAGCAGCCCGAGGCAGGGGGCTAGCTATGGCTACACCTTC. Its translation is CASSPRQGASYGYTF.

This clone has a single count. The chain carries TRBV6-2 or TRBV6-3 and TRBJ1-1; D uncertain. Per the germline V gene, CDR1 is MNHEY and CDR2 is SVGEGT. The germline V and J ends were trimmed by 0 bases and 7 bases, with 9 bases remaining between them. The CDR3 runs 13 residues. For the CDR3, the DNA is TGTGCCAGCAGTTACTCGGTGGCAGTTGAAGCTTTCTTT. Translation: CASSYSVAVEAFF.

This clone has a handful of counts. The chain is built from TRBV11-3 and TRBJ2-3; D is possibly TRBD1 (5 bases). The V end was cut by 3 bases, the J end by 4 bases, with 17 bases between. The CDR3 totals 16 residues. Germline assignment: CDR1 SGHNT and CDR2 YENEEA. CDR3 residues: CASSLGEGVDSDTQYF. The CDR3 DNA reads TGTGCCAGCAGCTTGGGCGAAGGGGTAGATTCAGATACGCAGTATTTT.

This clone appeared a few times. CDR3 DNA sequence: TGCGCCAGCAGCTTGGGTGTGCAGGGTAGTTCACCCCTCCACTTT. Amino acids: CASSLGVQGSSPLHF. This chain uses TRBV5-1 with TRBJ1-6; possible D gene TRBD1, 5 bases. Germline V gives CDR1 SGHRS, CDR2 YFSETQ. Trimming left V 0 bases short and J 9 bases short, with 13 bases between. The CDR3 runs to 15 residues.